This T cell receptor beta chain was sequenced in a study of T cells in localized non-small cell lung cancer. General study points: Only one tumor region was sequenced, so heterogeneity remains possible. Adjacent lung held a median around 58 of the top 100 tumor clones.

The protocol was immunoSEQ multiplex PCR, while the TCRdb copy is restricted to in-frame clones and leaves out a portion. The data contain about 33,000 clones, roughly 77% of them singletons. For this clone: What it recognizes is unknown.

CDR1 is SGHAT, CDR2 FQNNGV, per germline. V lost 0 bases and J 10 bases, leaving 10 bases between the germline ends. This CDR3 contains 14 residues. The source material was peripheral blood, sampled before any cancer treatment. The origin of this receptor is an older male donor with stage III squamous cell lung carcinoma. This chain joins TRBV11-2 and TRBJ1-6; D gene ambiguous. The CDR3 is CASSLDPGMSPLHF. The DNA of the CDR3 is TGTGCCAGCAGCTTAGATCCGGGGATGTCACCCCTCCACTTT.